This TCR beta chain was profiled in a study of cytomegalovirus exposure and HLA in healthy donors. Regarding the study as a whole: Later on, an analysis showed TCR association rates differing by HLA locus, with DRB1 the most and HLA-C the fewest.

The donors were healthy bone marrow donors. After removal of 5 bases from V and 6 bases from J, the junction contained 5 bases not matched to a gene. This CDR3 has 15 amino acids. The V gene's germline CDR1 is SGHAT and CDR2 FQNNGV. With 60 Vbeta and 13 Jbeta primers, the PCR was carried out. The authors' processing: Later, about 80 million unique TCR beta chains were counted in an analysis, and approximately 9.9 million of them were shared. Sequencing used immunoSEQ multiplex PCR; TCRdb keeps in-frame clones, though not all of them. V and J calls and clone size are those listed in that table; D and trimming were worked out from the DNA. The table has more than 95,000 clones, 70% to 80% seen once. The sample holds a few counts of this clone. No antigen is known for it.

Sequenced input: PBMCs. The V call is TRBV11-2, the J call TRBJ2-1, with TRBD2 matching over 12 bases. This TCR was sampled from a man aged 50 or older in good health and CMV-seropositive. The CDR3 here is CASSVLAGGANEQFF. The CDR3 DNA is TGTGCCAGCAGCGTCCTAGCGGGGGGGGCCAATGAGCAGTTCTTC.